Below, 18 T cell receptor beta chains from the same sample are listed, as sequenced in a study of T cell responses to AZD1222 COVID-19 vaccine. Assay used: immunoSEQ multiplex PCR; TCRdb lists only in-frame clones, some missing. The top ten hold about 10% of the sample, which has about 120,000 clones, approximately 87% seen once. Material: peripheral blood, obtained on day 0 of AZD1222 vaccination. The receptors stem from an adult in good health.

The V and J genes are TRBV5-1 and TRBJ1-3; 8 positions match TRBD1. This CDR3 has 16 amino acids. Trimming at V came to 4 bases and at J to 4 bases, leaving 10 bases not matched to a gene. Germline CDR1 reads SGHRS; CDR2 reads YFSETQ. The CDR3 protein is CASSPSTGALGNTIYF. The CDR3, as DNA: TGCGCCAGCAGCCCTTCGACAGGGGCGCTGGGAAACACCATATATTTT.

In this sample, this clone turned up once. The genes are TRBV18 and TRBJ1-1; D remains unclear. The CDR3 is 14 amino acids. V was shortened by 3 bases and J by 4 bases, with 12 bases between the two germline ends. Germline loops: CDR1 KGHSH, CDR2 LQKENI. The CDR3 spells CASSPGVGSTEAFF. CDR3 nucleotide sequence: TGTGCCAGCTCACCCGGGGTGGGTAGCACTGAAGCTTTCTTT.

The chain employs TRBV11-3 and TRBJ2-2; TRBD2 aligns across 14 bases. This CDR3 has 19 residues. V lost 3 bases, J lost 4 bases, and 10 bases stayed unmatched. Germline CDR1 SGHNT, CDR2 YENEEA. This CDR3 reads CASSLGLAGAFSGTGELFF. CDR3 in DNA: TGTGCCAGCAGCTTGGGACTAGCGGGAGCGTTTTCGGGCACCGGGGAGCTGTTTTTT.

The J gene is TRBJ2-1, the V gene TRBV9; D remains unclear. Trimming removed 0 bases from V and 0 bases from J, with 7 bases in between. The CDR3 totals 15 residues. Germline V lookup: CDR1 SGDLS, CDR2 YYNGEE. The CDR3 DNA sequence: TGTGCCAGCAGCGTAGACCGCTACTCCTACAATGAGCAGTTCTTC. Translated, it gives CASSVDRYSYNEQFF.

The chain uses TRBV6-5 and TRBJ1-6; D not resolved. Germline V gene lookup returns CDR1 MNHEY and CDR2 SVGAGI. This CDR3 contains 13 residues. V gave up 5 bases and J gave up 5 bases, with 7 bases separating them. This CDR3 reads CASSPINNSPLHF. The DNA for the CDR3 is TGTGCCAGCAGTCCCATTAATAATTCACCCCTCCACTTT.

The CDR3 DNA is TGTGCCAGCAGTTTGGGCCCCGGCACAGATACGCAGTATTTT. It codes for CASSLGPGTDTQYF. The chain is built from TRBV6-5 and TRBJ2-3; no reliable D call. This CDR3 has 14 amino acids. The V gene's germline CDR1 is MNHEY and CDR2 SVGAGI. V gave up 4 bases and J gave up 1 base, with 9 bases separating them.

V usage is TRBV19 and J usage is TRBJ1-2; tentatively, D is TRBD1 (6 bases). Trimming shortened V by 2 bases and J by 7 bases, and 14 bases separated the two germline ends. The CDR3 length is 14 residues. CDR1 LNHDA and CDR2 SQIVND come from the germline V gene (reference sequence). The CDR3 here is CASSIPGALSGYTF. DNA for the CDR3: TGTGCCAGTAGTATACCGGGGGCCCTGTCTGGCTACACCTTC.

V usage is TRBV2 and J usage is TRBJ2-1; 9 bases fit TRBD1. CDR3 length equals 13 residues. The trim removed 8 bases at V and 4 bases at J, leaving 3 bases unmatched. CDR1 SNHLY and CDR2 FYNNEI come from the germline V gene. CDR3 amino acids: CASAGTGYNEQFF. DNA for the CDR3: TGTGCCAGCGCCGGGACAGGGTACAATGAGCAGTTCTTC.

The chain uses TRBV19 and TRBJ2-7; 7 bases match TRBD2. The CDR3 covers 16 residues. Trimming removed 5 bases from V and 3 bases from J; junction bases left unmatched: 13. CDR1 is LNHDA and CDR2 is SQIVND in the germline V gene (reference sequence). The CDR3 protein is CASSPPAGVSFYEQYF. DNA of the CDR3: TGTGCCAGTAGTCCCCCGGCGGGAGTCTCTTTCTACGAGCAGTACTTC. The whole variable domain, filled in from reference TRBV19 and TRBJ2-7, reads DGGITQSPKYLFRKEGQNVTLSCEQNLNHDAMYWYRQDPGQGLRLIYYSQIVNDFQKGDIAEGYSVSREKKESFPLTVTSAQKNPTAFYLCASSPPAGVSFYEQYFGPGTRLTVT.

V usage is TRBV5-1 and J usage is TRBJ1-1; 8 bases align to TRBD1. CDR3 size: 15 residues. Germline lookup yields CDR1 SGHRS and CDR2 YFSETQ. V shed 4 bases and J 2 bases; nucleotides not matched to a gene: 7. The CDR3 nucleotides read TGCGCCAGCAGCATACTACAGGGGGGAAACACTGAAGCTTTCTTT. This translates into CASSILQGGNTEAFF.

The chain carries TRBV29-1 and TRBJ2-1; D is unresolved. With 6 bases removed from V and 3 bases from J, the gap between germline ends came to 6 bases. The CDR3 is made up of 11 amino acids. Germline assignment: CDR1 SQVTM and CDR2 ANQGSEA. CDR3 bases: TGCAGCGTGCCAGGCTACAATGAGCAGTTCTTC. It translates to CSVPGYNEQFF.

This chain connects TRBV13 to TRBJ2-7, with 7 positions matching TRBD2. The CDR3 covers 14 residues. The germline V gene encodes CDR1 PRHDT and CDR2 FYEKMQ (reference sequence). V dropped 8 bases and J dropped 6; count of bases not matched to a gene: 13. Here the CDR3 DNA reads TGTGCCAGCCGGACTCGGGGGGAGTTCTCCGAGCAGTACTTC. This sequence encodes CASRTRGEFSEQYF.

The rearrangement links TRBV5-1 to TRBJ2-3; 16 bases agree with TRBD2. This CDR3 region has 19 residues. V lost 3 bases and J lost 0; bases outside the gene matches: 7. Germline V CDR1 and CDR2: SGHRS, YFSETQ. This chain's CDR3 is CASSSGTSGGAGSTDTQYF. CDR3 bases: TGCGCCAGCAGCTCCGGGACTAGCGGGGGGGCCGGGAGCACAGATACGCAGTATTTT.

This clone was recorded only once. The chain is built from TRBV9 and TRBJ1-5; 9 bases match TRBD1. Germline CDR1 reads SGDLS; CDR2 reads YYNGEE. This CDR3 is 14 amino acids long. The J segment lost 4 bases and the V segment lost 4 bases, leaving 3 bases of the junction unmatched. The CDR3 loop is CASSPGQGNQPQHF. In DNA, the CDR3 is TGTGCCAGCAGCCCAGGACAGGGGAATCAGCCCCAGCATTTT.

The chain has TRBV7-2 and TRBJ2-4; TRBD2 matches at 8 bases. CDR3 length: 15 residues. J lost 8 bases, V lost 5 bases, and 11 bases had no gene match. Germline values: CDR1 SGHTA, CDR2 FQGNSA. DNA of the CDR3: TGTGCCAGCAGCCCACCTGGGACTAGAGACCACATTCAGTACTTC. Protein product: CASSPPGTRDHIQYF.

J is TRBJ1-4 and V is TRBV7-9; D is possibly TRBD1 (5 bases). The CDR3 runs to 14 residues. V was shortened by 0 bases and J by 8 bases, with 10 bases between the two germline ends. Germline lookup yields CDR1 SEHNR and CDR2 FQNEAQ (reference sequence). CDR3 bases: TGTGCCAGCAGCTTAGCTGATCAGGGAGAAAAACTGTTTTTT. It yields the protein CASSLADQGEKLFF. Using reference TRBV7-9 and TRBJ1-4 for the parts outside the CDR3, the full variable domain is DTGVSQNPRHKITKRGQNVTFRCDPISEHNRLYWYRQTLGQGPEFLTYFQNEAQLEKSRLLSDRFSAERPKGSFSTLEIQRTEQGDSAMYLCASSLADQGEKLFFGSGTQLSVL.

The chain combines TRBV5-1 with TRBJ2-1; TRBD2 agrees at 10 bases. Germline V gene lookup returns CDR1 SGHRS and CDR2 YFSETQ. The CDR3 sequence is 14 residues long. After removal of 1 base from V and 5 bases from J, the junction contained 0 bases not matched to a gene. The CDR3 protein is CASSLTSGNNEQFF. In nucleotides, the CDR3 is TGCGCCAGCAGCTTGACTAGCGGGAACAATGAGCAGTTCTTC.

V is TRBV12-3 or TRBV12-4 and J is TRBJ1-2; 7 nucleotides line up with TRBD1. V lost 7 bases, J lost 8 bases, and 7 bases stayed unmatched. The CDR3 contains 12 residues. The CDR3 DNA sequence: TGTGCCAGCAAACTACAGGGGTACGGCTACACCTTC. Amino acid sequence: CASKLQGYGYTF.